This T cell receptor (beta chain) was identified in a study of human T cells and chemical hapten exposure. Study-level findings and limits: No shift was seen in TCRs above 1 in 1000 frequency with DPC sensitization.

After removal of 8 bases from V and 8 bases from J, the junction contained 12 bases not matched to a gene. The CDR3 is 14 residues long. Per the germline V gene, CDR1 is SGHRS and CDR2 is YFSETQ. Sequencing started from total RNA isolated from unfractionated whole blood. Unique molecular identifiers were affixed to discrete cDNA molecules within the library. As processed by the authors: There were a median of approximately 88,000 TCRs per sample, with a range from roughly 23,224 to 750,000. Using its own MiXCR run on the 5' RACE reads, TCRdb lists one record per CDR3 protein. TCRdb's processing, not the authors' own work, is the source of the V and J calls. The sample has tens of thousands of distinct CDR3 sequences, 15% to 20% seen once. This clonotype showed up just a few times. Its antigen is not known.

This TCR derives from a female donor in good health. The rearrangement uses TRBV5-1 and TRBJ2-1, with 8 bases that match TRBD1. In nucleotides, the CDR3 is TGCGCCAGTCGGACCGGGACAGGCTATGATGAGCAGTTCTTC. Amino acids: CASRTGTGYDEQFF. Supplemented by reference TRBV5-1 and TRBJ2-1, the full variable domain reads KAGVTQTPRYLIKTRGQQVTLSCSPISGHRSVSWYQQTPGQGLQFLFEYFSETQRNKGNFPGRFSGRQFSNSRSEMNVSTLELGDSALYLCASRTGTGYDEQFFGPGTRLTVL.